Sequencing of this TCR beta chain was carried out in a study of cytomegalovirus exposure and HLA in healthy donors. Points from the study as a whole: Later analysis demonstrated an association between a missense DCLRE1C variant and TCR beta V- and J-gene trimming.

Those who donated were healthy bone marrow donors. For this clone: Its antigen is unidentified.

Germline V gene sequence: CDR1 SGHAT, CDR2 FQNNGV. The CDR3 is made up of 18 amino acids. The J segment lost 4 bases and the V segment lost 1 base, leaving 15 bases of the junction unmatched. The study ran its PCR with 60 Vbeta and 13 Jbeta primers. Original methodology: There were about 80 million unique TCR beta chains by a later count, and some 12 million of them were shared. Here immunoSEQ multiplex PCR was the method, and the copy in TCRdb shows in-frame clones only, minus some. The D gene and trimming were derived from the DNA, and the V and J assignments and clone size from that table. This table has 200,000 or so clones, 79% appearing once.

The chain links TRBV11-2 to TRBJ2-5, with 7 bases aligning to TRBD2. The TCR sequence derives from a male donor in good health and CMV-seropositive. Sequenced input: PBMCs. The CDR3 bases are TGTGCCAGCAGCTTAGTGGGTCCACCGGGACTAACAAGAGAGACCCAGTACTTC. Encoded protein: CASSLVGPPGLTRETQYF. Filled out from reference TRBV11-2 and TRBJ2-5, the complete variable domain reads EAGVAQSPRYKIIEKRQSVAFWCNPISGHATLYWYQQILGQGPKLLIQFQNNGVVDDSQLPKDRFSAERLKGVDSTLKIQPAKLEDSAVYLCASSLVGPPGLTRETQYFGPGTRLLVL.